These 32 T cell receptor beta chains were sequenced from one sample in a study of blood T cells in healthy people across ages (dated by TCRdb to the mid-2010s). Receptor libraries were prepared by 5' RACE. The listed sequencing device is Illumina HiSeq 2500. A second PCR of roughly 7 to 11 cycles was run with a J-beta primer mix and a sample-barcoded 5' primer. Clones were called with MiXCR by TCRdb after fastp trimmed the public reads at Q25, and only in-frame beta chains were retained. All rows with the same CDR3 protein become a single entry with the most common DNA and genes. In this sample the table shows about 1.7 million distinct CDR3 sequences, 28% of which occur a single time. Approximately 7.7% of the sample is held by the ten biggest clonotypes. Material for sequencing was blood. These receptor sequences come from a woman between 25 and 40 years old in good health.

A few counts support this clonotype. The chain is built from TRBV20-1 and TRBJ2-3, with unresolved D. The germline V and J ends were trimmed by 1 base and 0 bases, with 11 bases remaining between them. There are 15 residues in the CDR3. Germline CDR1 is DFQATT and CDR2 is SNEGSKA (reference sequence). The chain's CDR3 is CSARVATKSTDTQYF. The CDR3 bases are TGCAGTGCTAGAGTTGCGACGAAAAGCACAGATACGCAGTATTTT.

This clonotype has more than one count but fewer than ten. The chain links TRBV4-1 to TRBJ2-2; a weak D match, TRBD1 (5 bases). The V and J ends lost 0 bases and 4 bases respectively, with 15 bases between them. This CDR3 contains 17 residues. Germline lookup yields CDR1 MGHRA and CDR2 YSYEKL. This chain's CDR3 is CASSQDSARAITGELFF. The CDR3 DNA is TGCGCCAGCAGCCAAGACAGTGCCAGGGCGATCACCGGGGAGCTGTTTTTT.

This chain connects TRBV3-1 to TRBJ2-3; perhaps TRBD2 as D (5 bases). The CDR3 covers 16 residues. Germline values: CDR1 LGHDT, CDR2 YNNKEL (reference sequence). The V and J ends lost 1 base and 4 bases respectively, with 15 bases between them. The CDR3, as DNA: TGTGCCAGCAGCCAAGTCACTAGGAGAGGCGCAGATACGCAGTATTTT. Translated, it gives CASSQVTRRGADTQYF.

The chain is built from TRBV20-1 and TRBJ2-3; TRBD2 might be the D (5 bases). The length of the CDR3 is 15 residues. Germline CDR1 and CDR2: DFQATT and SNEGSKA (reference sequence). Trimming shortened V by 4 bases and J by 4 bases, and 18 bases separated the two germline ends. CDR3 coding DNA: TGCAGTGCTAACTCTCGGGGAACGACCCCAGATACGCAGTATTTT. Its translation is CSANSRGTTPDTQYF.

As to this clonotype: This clone may be a read error of a much larger clone one base away. The chain combines TRBV7-2 with TRBJ2-4; TRBD2 might be the D (5 bases). Germline V gene data show CDR1 as SGHTA and CDR2 as FQGNSA. The V gene lost 1 base and the J gene lost 7 bases, with 8 bases spanning the gap. This CDR3 spans 13 amino acids. In nucleotides, the CDR3 is TGTACCAGCAGCTTAGGAGCGGAGAACATTCAGTACTTC. Translated, it gives CTSSLGAENIQYF.

This clonotype was seen a handful of times. The chain combines TRBV7-3 with TRBJ1-5, with D possibly being TRBD1 (5 bases). The germline V and J ends were trimmed by 3 bases and 5 bases, with 8 bases remaining between them. The CDR3 sequence is 13 residues long. Per germline, CDR1 SGHTA and CDR2 FQGTGA. In DNA, the CDR3 is TGTGCCAGCAGCTTCGGGACCTATCAGCCCCAGCATTTT. Translating gives CASSFGTYQPQHF.

The V call is TRBV18, the J call TRBJ1-3, with TRBD1 matching over 7 bases. Looked up from germline, CDR1 is KGHSH and CDR2 is LQKENI. V was clipped by 2 bases and J by 3 bases; unmatched bases: 7. The CDR3 is 16 residues long. The chain's CDR3 is CASSPRQGLFGNTIYF. CDR3 coding DNA: TGTGCCAGCTCACCAAGACAGGGCCTTTTTGGAAACACCATATATTTT.

The chain has TRBV20-1 and TRBJ2-3, with TRBD2 identical over 9 bases. CDR3 size: 15 residues. Germline V gene sequence: CDR1 DFQATT, CDR2 SNEGSKA (reference sequence). The junction had 4 bases not matched to a gene; V was cut back by 0 bases and J by 3 bases. In DNA, the CDR3 is TGCAGTGCTAGAGACGGCGGGGGGGAAACAGATACGCAGTATTTT. It yields the protein CSARDGGGETDTQYF.

V is TRBV9 and J is TRBJ2-7; 9 bases fit TRBD1. The germline V gene has CDR1 SGDLS and CDR2 YYNGEE. J was trimmed by 5 bases and V by 0 bases; bases with no gene match: 3. The CDR3 runs to 14 residues. In DNA form, the CDR3 reads TGTGCCAGCAGCGTAGAGACAGGGGGGCACGAGCAGTACTTC. Its translation: CASSVETGGHEQYF.

J is TRBJ2-5 and V is TRBV12-3 or TRBV12-4; 7 nucleotides line up with TRBD1. The J segment lost 2 bases and the V segment lost 4 bases, leaving 13 bases of the junction unmatched. This CDR3 spans 17 amino acids. The CDR3 spells CASSSLGRGSLQETQYF. CDR3 nucleotide sequence: TGTGCCAGCAGTTCTTTGGGCAGGGGGTCACTACAAGAGACCCAGTACTTC.

The sample holds a few counts of this clonotype. The V call is TRBV6-2 or TRBV6-3, the J call TRBJ1-2; D ambiguous. From germline, CDR1 is MNHEY and CDR2 SVGEGT. There are 15 residues in the CDR3. The V gene lost 5 bases and the J gene lost 7 bases, with 20 bases spanning the gap. The CDR3 DNA reads as TGTGCCAGCAGTCGCCCCACCTACAGTGGATCTGGCTACACCTTC. The encoded protein is CASSRPTYSGSGYTF.

The chain employs TRBV29-1 and TRBJ2-4; maybe TRBD1 (5 bases). V was shortened by 3 bases and J by 1 base, with 10 bases between the two germline ends. The CDR3 has 14 amino acids. CDR1 is SQVTM, CDR2 ANQGSEA, per germline. In DNA form, the CDR3 reads TGCAGCGTTGAGGTTCCAGGGGCCAAAAACATTCAGTACTTC. It specifies CSVEVPGAKNIQYF. Full variable domain (rest looked up from reference TRBV29-1 and TRBJ2-4): SAVISQKPSRDICQRGTSLTIQCQVDSQVTMMFWYRQQPGQSLTLIATANQGSEATYESGFVIDKFPISRPNLTFSTLTVSNMSPEDSSIYLCSVEVPGAKNIQYFGAGTRLSVL.

The table lists this clonotype with a few counts. The chain joins TRBV9 to TRBJ2-3; D is uncertain. The V gene's germline CDR1 is SGDLS and CDR2 YYNGEE. The V gene lost 4 bases and the J gene lost 2 bases, with 5 bases spanning the gap. The CDR3 has 12 amino acids. The CDR3 protein is CASSIFTDTQYF. The CDR3 nucleotides read TGTGCCAGCAGCATTTTCACAGATACGCAGTATTTT.

This clonotype was found a few times. The CDR3 end shows no conserved phenylalanine or tryptophan, and so a read error is likely. The gene calls are TRBV18 and TRBJ2-3; no clear D. CDR1 KGHSH and CDR2 LQKENI come from the germline V gene. This CDR3 region has 15 residues. V was shortened by 1 base and J by 0 bases, with 8 bases between the two germline ends. Here the CDR3 reads CASSPRDVSTDTQYL. In DNA, the CDR3 is TGTGCCAGCTCACCACGCGACGTCAGCACAGATACGCAGTATTTG.

The chain recombines TRBV7-6 with TRBJ2-1, with 8 positions matching TRBD2. The CDR3 runs to 15 residues. Germline CDR1 and CDR2: SGHVS and FNYEAQ. V shed 5 bases, J shed 2 bases, and the junction held 5 bases outside the gene matches. The CDR3 reads CASSQTSGAYNEQFF. The CDR3 DNA follows: TGTGCCAGCAGCCAAACTAGCGGAGCCTACAATGAGCAGTTCTTC.

This chain links TRBV7-8 with TRBJ2-1; D ambiguous. CDR3 length: 15 amino acids. The germline gives CDR1 SGHVS, CDR2 FQNEAQ. V was clipped by 2 bases and J by 2 bases, with 10 bases between them. The CDR3 DNA reads TGTGCCAGCAGCTTACTCACTCCCCCCTACAATGAGCAGTTCTTC. It codes for CASSLLTPPYNEQFF.

This clonotype appeared a few times. The chain links TRBV30 to TRBJ2-1; D is possibly TRBD1 or TRBD2 (5 bases each). The CDR3 is 14 amino acids. The germline CDR1 and CDR2 sequences are GTSNPN and SVGIG (reference sequence). Deletions cut 3 bases from V and 3 bases from J, with 12 bases between. The CDR3 is CAWRNRDLYNEQFF. The CDR3 region has the DNA TGTGCCTGGAGGAATCGGGACCTCTACAATGAGCAGTTCTTC.

This clonotype was counted between two and nine times. The rearrangement uses TRBV11-2 and TRBJ1-3; D remains unclear. V dropped 5 bases and J dropped 4 bases, with 9 bases sitting between them. Germline CDR1 reads SGHAT; CDR2 reads FQNNGV. The CDR3 totals 13 residues. The CDR3, as DNA: TGTGCCAGCAGCCTAACGAGGGGAAACACCATATATTTT. Translation gives CASSLTRGNTIYF.

The sample holds many counts of this clonotype. This sequence joins TRBV6-5 and TRBJ2-7; 7 bases are a match to TRBD1. The junction had 7 bases not matched to a gene; V was cut back by 8 bases and J by 3 bases. Germline-derived CDR1 and CDR2 are MNHEY and SVGAGI. The CDR3 sequence is 13 residues long. The CDR3 nucleotides are TGTGCCAGCTCCCGGGACAGTTTCTACGAGCAGTACTTC. This translates into CASSRDSFYEQYF.

This clonotype appeared a few times. This chain joins TRBV24-1 and TRBJ2-1; the D gene is possibly TRBD1 (6 bases). The V end was cut by 1 base, the J end by 4 bases, with 19 bases between. CDR1 KGHDR and CDR2 SFDVKD come from the germline V gene. The length of the CDR3 is 18 residues. The CDR3 DNA sequence: TGTGCCACCAGTGATTTTAGGTTTGGGGACACACTTTACAATGAGCAGTTCTTC. Protein: CATSDFRFGDTLYNEQFF.

CDR3 bases: TGTGCCAGCAGCCCAGGGTCTCCCAATCAGCCCCAGCATTTT. Translation gives CASSPGSPNQPQHF. The rearrangement links TRBV7-2 to TRBJ1-5; D is perhaps TRBD1 (5 bases). With 5 bases removed from V and 3 bases from J, the gap between germline ends came to 11 bases. The germline V gene encodes CDR1 SGHTA and CDR2 FQGNSA. The CDR3 consists of 14 residues.

This clonotype was detected only a few times. The chain recombines TRBV7-2 with TRBJ2-1; D is unresolved. This CDR3 comprises 14 residues. V lost 1 base, J lost 2 bases, and 6 bases lay in between. CDR1 SGHTA and CDR2 FQGNSA come from the germline V gene. This CDR3 reads CASSLVGTYNEQFF. CDR3 bases: TGTGCCAGCAGCTTAGTTGGGACCTACAATGAGCAGTTCTTC.

The J gene is TRBJ2-7, the V gene TRBV27; D not certain. The CDR3 is made up of 15 amino acids. Germline CDR1 and CDR2: MNHEY and SMNVEV (reference sequence). Trimming took 6 bases from V and 2 from J, leaving 17 bases between them. CDR3 in amino acids: CASSLSSGVTYEQYF. In DNA, the CDR3 is TGTGCCAGCAGCTTGTCAAGTGGAGTAACCTACGAGCAGTACTTC.

This clonotype was recorded at least ten times. The V and J genes are TRBV7-2 and TRBJ2-5, with 8 bases matching TRBD2. Germline-derived CDR1 and CDR2 are SGHTA and FQGNSA. V lost 0 bases to trimming and J lost 5 bases; unmatched junction nucleotides: 11. The CDR3 sequence is 17 residues long. CDR3 sequence: CASSLALGGRLGETQYF. CDR3 nucleotide sequence: TGTGCCAGCAGCTTAGCGCTTGGCGGGAGGCTTGGGGAGACCCAGTACTTC.

The chain is built from TRBV11-2 and TRBJ2-5; 10 bases align to TRBD2. Germline V gives CDR1 SGHAT, CDR2 FQNNGV. The V and J ends lost 1 base and 4 bases, in that order; junction bases with no gene match: 6. The CDR3 length is 16 residues. CDR3 DNA sequence: TGTGCCAGCAGCTTAGGAACTAGCGGGGATGGAGAGACCCAGTACTTC. Translated, it gives CASSLGTSGDGETQYF.

Comment on this clonotype: The junction differs from germline at one of its ends, possibly a read error. The rearrangement joins TRBV7-2 to TRBJ2-7; no clear D. Per the germline V gene, CDR1 is SGHTA and CDR2 is FQGNSA. The CDR3 is 15 amino acids. In nucleotides, the CDR3 is TGTGCTAGCAGCTTGTCACCGGGTCCATTCTACGAGCGGTACTTC. It yields the protein CASSLSPGPFYERYF. Combining the CDR3 with reference TRBV7-2 and TRBJ2-7 gives the whole variable domain GAGVSQSPSNKVTEKGKDVELRCDPISGHTALYWYRQSLGQGLEFLIYFQGNSAPDKSGLPSDRFSAERTGGSVSTLTIQRTQQEDSAVYLCASSLSPGPFYERYFGPGTRLTVT.

V gene TRBV19 combines with J gene TRBJ1-1, with D possibly matching TRBD1 (6 bases). Trimming removed 6 bases at V and 1 base at J, with 12 bases between. The germline V gene encodes CDR1 LNHDA and CDR2 SQIVND (reference sequence). The CDR3 extends over 14 amino acids. The CDR3 sequence is CASRPTGPNTEAFF. The CDR3 coding sequence is TGTGCCAGTAGGCCGACAGGACCGAACACTGAAGCTTTCTTT.

Ten or more counts support this clonotype. The chain recombines TRBV6-5 with TRBJ2-3, with a possible D match to TRBD1 (5 bases). The CDR3 length is 16 residues. V was shortened by 4 bases and J by 3 bases, with 17 bases between the two germline ends. Germline CDR1 reads MNHEY; CDR2 reads SVGAGI. CDR3 sequence (DNA): TGTGCCAGCAGTTCGCGGACATTCCAAGCGACAGATACGCAGTATTTT. Amino acids: CASSSRTFQATDTQYF.

A word on this clonotype: A read error may produce the germline difference seen at one junction end. The chain recombines TRBV5-1 with TRBJ2-5; D not certain. The CDR3 extends over 17 amino acids. Per the germline V gene, CDR1 is SGHRS and CDR2 is YFSETQ. CDR3 loop: CANSPRVRAGTQETQYF. Here the CDR3 DNA reads TGCGCCAACAGCCCCCGGGTCCGGGCCGGAACCCAAGAGACCCAGTACTTC.

This clonotype was observed many times. The CDR3 DNA is TGTGCCACGAGGCTCATGGACTCTGGGGAGCAGTACTTC. Its translation: CATRLMDSGEQYF. The rearrangement joins TRBV10-3 to TRBJ2-7, with D maybe TRBD2 (5 bases). Between the trimmed V and J ends, which lost 10 bases and 7 bases, there was a span of 20 bases. Germline V gene sequence: CDR1 ENHRY, CDR2 SYGVKD. The CDR3 sequence is 13 residues long.

This chain uses TRBV4-3 with TRBJ2-3; TRBD2 might be the D (6 bases). The ends were cut back, 0 bases at V and 4 bases at J, with 11 bases in the middle. CDR3 length equals 15 residues. The germline gives CDR1 LGHNA, CDR2 YSLEER. CDR3 in DNA: TGCGCCAGCAGCCAAGACGGAGGGGTGGCAGATACGCAGTATTTT. It yields the protein CASSQDGGVADTQYF.

This clonotype was found a few times. The CDR3 here is CASSEYGLGGEQYF. CDR3 sequence (DNA): TGTGCCAGCAGTGAATACGGTCTCGGGGGAGAGCAGTACTTC. The chain uses TRBV25-1 and TRBJ2-7; TRBD2 is a possible D gene (6 bases). Deletions cut 0 bases from V and 7 bases from J, with 13 bases between. This CDR3 spans 14 amino acids. Germline V lookup: CDR1 MGHDK, CDR2 SYGVNS.